There are a few counts of the clone carrying this T cell receptor beta chain. Its antigen is unidentified. Expressed TCRB transcripts were sequenced, since all the RNA that had been isolated was reverse transcribed. Measured with immunoSEQ multiplex PCR; TCRdb has only the in-frame clones, and not every one. In the table there are roughly 610,000 clones, around 16% of which are singletons. The purity of all sorted populations exceeded 95%. V was clipped by 7 bases and J by 3 bases; unmatched bases: 9. The CDR3 length is 15 residues. Per the germline V gene, CDR1 is LNHDA and CDR2 is SQIVND (reference sequence). This entry belongs to a study of beta chain features in type 1 diabetes. Study observations and caveats: Insertion counts at VDJ junctions were lower in type 1 diabetes patients, who also showed more deletions there. cDNA sequencing could over-represent cells with high TCR expression.

The gene calls are TRBV19 and TRBJ2-4, with 7 bases identical to TRBD1. Sequences were obtained from naive CD4+ T cells from blood. The sequence came from a man younger than 35 in good health. CDR3 sequence (DNA): TGTGCCAGTACCACTTTCGACAGGGACAAAAACATTCAGTACTTC. It yields the protein CASTTFDRDKNIQYF.